A single sample is the source of the 18 T cell receptor beta chains below, sequenced in a study of CD8+ T cells in alopecia areata. Extraction and reverse transcription of RNA yielded cDNA as the sequencing template. The assay was immunoSEQ multiplex PCR, and TCRdb's table has in-frame clones only and misses some. The profile covers roughly 150,000 clones, with around 50% appearing a single time and roughly 15% taken by the ten largest. This sample's treatment: oral pan-JAK inhibitor, 5-10 mg twice daily. The source material was CD8+ T cells sorted from blood, sampled at week 4, from a patient treated with tofacitinib. The receptor set was obtained from a human donor with alopecia areata.

This chain joins TRBV5-4 and TRBJ1-1; the D gene is possibly TRBD1 (5 bases). The CDR3 runs to 14 residues. The V end lost 2 bases, the J end lost 7 bases, and 15 bases lay between the germline ends. CDR1 SGHNT and CDR2 YYREEE come from the germline V gene (reference sequence). CDR3 in amino acids: CASSFSGPGGEAFF. The CDR3 DNA reads TGTGCCAGCAGCTTTTCGGGGCCTGGGGGTGAAGCTTTCTTT.

This sequence joins TRBV7-3 and TRBJ2-2; 11 positions agree with TRBD2. Germline V gene lookup returns CDR1 SGHTA and CDR2 FQGTGA. J was trimmed by 1 base and V by 5 bases; bases with no gene match: 3. This CDR3 region has 16 residues. In DNA, the CDR3 is TGTGCCAGCAGCCCGACTAGCGGGGTGAACACCGGGGAGCTGTTTTTT. Encoded protein: CASSPTSGVNTGELFF.

This chain uses TRBV15 with TRBJ2-5; 8 positions agree with TRBD2. The germline CDR1 and CDR2 sequences are LNHNV and YYDKDF (reference sequence). The trim removed 0 bases at V and 1 base at J, leaving 1 base unmatched. The CDR3 extends over 15 amino acids. The CDR3 DNA reads as TGTGCCACCAGCAGAGATCGGGAGGGCCAAGAGACCCAGTACTTC. Translated: CATSRDREGQETQYF.

J is TRBJ1-1 and V is TRBV30; maybe TRBD1 (5 bases). Trimming stripped 1 base from V and 4 bases from J, with 10 bases between. The V gene's germline CDR1 is GTSNPN and CDR2 SVGIG (reference sequence). The CDR3 contains 13 residues. This CDR3 is CAWSGGAGTEAFF. The CDR3 nucleotides are TGTGCCTGGAGTGGAGGGGCCGGCACTGAAGCTTTCTTT.

The chain is built from TRBV6-5 and TRBJ2-7; TRBD1 might be the D (5 bases). V gave up 6 bases and J gave up 3 bases, with 15 bases separating them. The CDR3 runs to 14 residues. CDR1 and CDR2 from the germline V gene are MNHEY and SVGAGI. The CDR3 DNA is TGTGCCAGCAGGGAGTCGACAGTCCTCTACGAGCAGTACTTC. Translating it yields CASRESTVLYEQYF.

The V and J genes are TRBV30 and TRBJ1-2; D not certain. V was trimmed by 0 bases and J by 3 bases, leaving 14 bases between them. This CDR3 contains 15 residues. The germline CDR1 and CDR2 sequences are GTSNPN and SVGIG (reference sequence). CDR3: CAWSVFQEIYYGYTF. CDR3 bases: TGTGCCTGGAGTGTGTTCCAGGAGATTTACTATGGCTACACCTTC.

The genes are TRBV6-5 and TRBJ1-1; TRBD1 is a possible D gene (5 bases). The CDR3 is 14 amino acids. Germline V lookup: CDR1 MNHEY, CDR2 SVGAGI. Trimming removed 10 bases at V and 0 bases at J, with 15 bases between. CDR3 nucleotides: TGTGCCACCCGTTCTACAGGATTGAACACTGAAGCTTTCTTT. Protein sequence: CATRSTGLNTEAFF.

J is TRBJ1-1 and V is TRBV15; TRBD1 might be the D (5 bases). The V and J ends lost 5 bases and 3 bases respectively, with 7 bases between them. In germline, CDR1 is LNHNV, CDR2 YYDKDF (reference sequence). The CDR3 is 12 amino acids. The DNA of the CDR3 is TGTGCCACCAGCGGGGGGGACACTGAAGCTTTCTTT. Translation: CATSGGDTEAFF.

This clone has a handful of counts. The J gene is TRBJ2-7, the V gene TRBV19; 8 nucleotides align to TRBD1. Per germline, CDR1 LNHDA and CDR2 SQIVND (reference sequence). CDR3 length equals 14 residues. J was trimmed by 0 bases and V by 7 bases; bases with no gene match: 5. The CDR3 loop reads CASNTGTGSYEQYF. The CDR3 coding sequence is TGTGCCAGTAATACCGGGACAGGCTCCTACGAGCAGTACTTC.

This clone was observed a single time. The rearrangement links TRBV7-9 to TRBJ2-3, with D possibly TRBD1 on 7 matching bases. V shed 4 bases and J shed 0 bases, with 17 bases lying between them. This CDR3 region has 17 residues. CDR1 and CDR2 from the germline V gene are SEHNR and FQNEAQ (reference sequence). CDR3 coding DNA: TGTGCCAGCAGCTCTCCGGCGGGACAGAAAAGCACAGATACGCAGTATTTT. Translating it yields CASSSPAGQKSTDTQYF. Variable domain in full (rest from reference TRBV7-9 and TRBJ2-3): DTGVSQNPRHKITKRGQNVTFRCDPISEHNRLYWYRQTLGQGPEFLTYFQNEAQLEKSRLLSDRFSAERPKGSFSTLEIQRTEQGDSAMYLCASSSPAGQKSTDTQYFGPGTRLTVL.

This chain uses TRBV10-3 with TRBJ1-1; D is undetermined. V lost 3 bases and J 0 bases, leaving 8 bases between the germline ends. Germline V CDR1 and CDR2: ENHRY, SYGVKD. The CDR3 length is 14 residues. Here the CDR3 reads CAISDGAVNTEAFF. The CDR3 region has the DNA TGTGCCATCAGTGATGGTGCAGTGAACACTGAAGCTTTCTTT.

This clone was recorded a few times. This rearrangement joins TRBV9 to TRBJ2-2; 11 nucleotides align to TRBD2. Trimming removed 3 bases from V and 6 bases from J; junction bases left unmatched: 7. The CDR3 runs to 16 residues. Germline CDR1 SGDLS, CDR2 YYNGEE. As DNA, the CDR3 is TGTGCCAGCAGCGCTTACCCGGGACTAGCGGCCGGGGAGCTGTTTTTT. Translation: CASSAYPGLAAGELFF.

The chain carries TRBV30 and TRBJ1-1, with a tentative D call TRBD1 (5 bases). CDR1 and CDR2 from the germline V gene are GTSNPN and SVGIG (reference sequence). Trimming cost V 5 bases and J 6 bases, with 10 bases left between them. This CDR3 has 11 amino acids. CDR3 sequence reads: CAWGSGSEAFF. Written as DNA, the CDR3 is TGTGCCTGGGGTTCAGGGTCTGAAGCTTTCTTT.

This clone was recorded a few times. This CDR3 reads CSVDAMPEGVRETQYF. The CDR3 DNA follows: TGCAGCGTTGATGCCATGCCCGAGGGGGTGAGAGAGACCCAGTACTTC. The chain joins TRBV29-1 to TRBJ2-5; D may be TRBD1 (6 bases). The CDR3 loop spans 16 amino acids. Trimming took 3 bases from V and 4 from J, leaving 21 bases between them. Germline CDR1 reads SQVTM; CDR2 reads ANQGSEA.

The chain combines TRBV29-1 with TRBJ2-2; D tentatively reads TRBD1 or TRBD2 (5 bases each). The CDR3 totals 13 residues. Trimming shortened V by 8 bases and J by 2 bases, and 12 bases separated the two germline ends. Per germline, CDR1 SQVTM and CDR2 ANQGSEA. The CDR3 DNA reads TGCAGCATCGGGACGATTAACACCGGGGAGCTGTTTTTT. This translates into CSIGTINTGELFF.

Here the CDR3 DNA reads TGTGCCAGCAGCCCAGGGCAGCCGGACACCGGGGAGCTGTTTTTT. Translated: CASSPGQPDTGELFF. J is TRBJ2-2 and V is TRBV11-2, with a possible D match to TRBD1 (5 bases). This CDR3 has 15 amino acids. Trimming removed 5 bases from V and 3 bases from J, with 13 bases in between. Germline V CDR1 and CDR2: SGHAT, FQNNGV.

A single count supports this clone. The chain couples TRBV7-8 to TRBJ1-2; D not resolved. The CDR3 is 16 amino acids. The germline V gene encodes CDR1 SGHVS and CDR2 FQNEAQ. Trimming pared 4 bases from V and 1 base from J, leaving 16 bases between. The CDR3 DNA reads TGTGCCAGCAGCTCCTCCCTAGGCCCTTTTAACTATGGCTACACCTTC. This sequence encodes CASSSSLGPFNYGYTF.

The V and J genes are TRBV29-1 and TRBJ2-1; 7 bases are shared with TRBD2. CDR1 is SQVTM and CDR2 is ANQGSEA in the germline V gene. This CDR3 has 13 amino acids. V shed 0 bases and J 10 bases; nucleotides not matched to a gene: 6. CDR3 DNA sequence: TGCAGCGTTGAAGATCGGGGAGGGTACGAGCAGTTCTTC. It codes for CSVEDRGGYEQFF.